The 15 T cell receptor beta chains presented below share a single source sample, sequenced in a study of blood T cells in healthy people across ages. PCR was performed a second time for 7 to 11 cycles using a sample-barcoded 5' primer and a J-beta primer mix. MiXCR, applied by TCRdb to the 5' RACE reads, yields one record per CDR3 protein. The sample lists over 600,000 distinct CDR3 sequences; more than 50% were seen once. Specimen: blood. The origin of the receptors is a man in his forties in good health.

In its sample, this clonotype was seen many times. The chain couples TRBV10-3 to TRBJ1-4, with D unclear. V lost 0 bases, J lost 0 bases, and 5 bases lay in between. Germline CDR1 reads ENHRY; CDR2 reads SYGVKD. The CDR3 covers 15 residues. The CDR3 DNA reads TGTGCCATCAGTGAGTCGGCTGCAACTAATGAAAAACTGTTTTTT. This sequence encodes CAISESAATNEKLFF.

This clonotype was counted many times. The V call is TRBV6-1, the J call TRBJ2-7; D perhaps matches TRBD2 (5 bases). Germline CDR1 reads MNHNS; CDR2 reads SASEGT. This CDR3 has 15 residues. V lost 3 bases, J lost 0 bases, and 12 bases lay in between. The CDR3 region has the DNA TGTGCCAGCAGTGATCCCCAGCGGACCTCCTACGAGCAGTACTTC. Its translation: CASSDPQRTSYEQYF.

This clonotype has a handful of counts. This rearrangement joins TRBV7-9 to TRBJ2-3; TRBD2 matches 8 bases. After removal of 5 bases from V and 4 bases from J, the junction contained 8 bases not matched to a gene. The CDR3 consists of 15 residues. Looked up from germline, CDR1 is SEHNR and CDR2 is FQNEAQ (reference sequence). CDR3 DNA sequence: TGTGCCAGCAGCATCCCGGGGGGGGCGGCAGATACGCAGTATTTT. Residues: CASSIPGGAADTQYF.

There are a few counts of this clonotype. CDR3: CASNELAADTQYF. In nucleotides, the CDR3 is TGTGCCAGCAACGAACTAGCCGCAGATACGCAGTATTTT. J is TRBJ2-3 and V is TRBV12-3 or TRBV12-4; a possible D gene is TRBD2 (6 bases). V was pared by 7 bases and J by 4 bases, with 12 bases between. This CDR3 region has 13 residues.

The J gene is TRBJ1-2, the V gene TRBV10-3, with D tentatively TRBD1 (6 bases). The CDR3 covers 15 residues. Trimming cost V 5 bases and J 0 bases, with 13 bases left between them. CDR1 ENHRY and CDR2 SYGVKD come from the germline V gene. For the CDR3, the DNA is TGTGCCATCAGTCCTCCCAGGGGTACTAACTATGGCTACACCTTC. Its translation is CAISPPRGTNYGYTF.

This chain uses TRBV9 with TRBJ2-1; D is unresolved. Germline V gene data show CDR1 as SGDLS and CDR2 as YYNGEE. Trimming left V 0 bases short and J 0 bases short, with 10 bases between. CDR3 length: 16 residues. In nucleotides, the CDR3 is TGTGCCAGCAGCGTAGGAGGTGCAGCCTCCTACAATGAGCAGTTCTTC. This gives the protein CASSVGGAASYNEQFF.

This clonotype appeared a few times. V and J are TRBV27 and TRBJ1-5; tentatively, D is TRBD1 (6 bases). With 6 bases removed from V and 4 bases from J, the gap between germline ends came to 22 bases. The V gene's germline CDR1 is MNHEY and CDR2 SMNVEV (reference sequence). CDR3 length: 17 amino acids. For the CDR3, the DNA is TGTGCCAGCAGGAACTACCCCGGGGGGCCTAAAAATCAGCCCCAGCATTTT. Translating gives CASRNYPGGPKNQPQHF.

Here the CDR3 reads CASSPLGEVAGGYTF. DNA for the CDR3: TGTGCCAGCTCACCCTTGGGAGAGGTAGCCGGTGGCTACACCTTC. The chain has TRBV18 and TRBJ1-2; D unresolved. The V gene lost 3 bases and the J gene lost 7 bases, with 18 bases spanning the gap. The V gene's germline CDR1 is KGHSH and CDR2 LQKENI. The CDR3 sequence is 15 residues long.

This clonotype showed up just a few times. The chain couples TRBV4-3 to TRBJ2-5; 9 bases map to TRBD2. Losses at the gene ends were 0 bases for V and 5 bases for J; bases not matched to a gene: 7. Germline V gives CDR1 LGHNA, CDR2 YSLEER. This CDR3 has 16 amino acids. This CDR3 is CASSQDLASGKETQYF. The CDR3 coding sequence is TGCGCCAGCAGCCAAGATTTGGCTAGCGGGAAGGAGACCCAGTACTTC.

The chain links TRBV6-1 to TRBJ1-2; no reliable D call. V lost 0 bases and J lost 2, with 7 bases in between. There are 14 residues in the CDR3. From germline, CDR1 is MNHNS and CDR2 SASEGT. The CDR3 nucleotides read TGTGCCAGCAGTGAAGCTTTAGGGAACTATGGCTACACCTTC. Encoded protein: CASSEALGNYGYTF.

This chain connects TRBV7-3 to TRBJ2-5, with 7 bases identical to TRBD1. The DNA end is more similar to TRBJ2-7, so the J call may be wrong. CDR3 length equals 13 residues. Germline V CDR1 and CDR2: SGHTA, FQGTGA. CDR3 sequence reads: CASSLTGNHEQYF. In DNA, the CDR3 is TGTGCCAGCAGCTTGACAGGGAACCACGAGCAGTACTTC.

The chain's CDR3 is CASSIRRLGTGGKETQYF. Written as DNA, the CDR3 is TGTGCCAGCAGCATCAGGCGGCTCGGGACAGGGGGAAAGGAGACCCAGTACTTC. The chain uses TRBV11-2 and TRBJ2-5, with 11 bases identical to TRBD1. The CDR3 runs 18 residues. J was trimmed by 5 bases and V by 5 bases; bases with no gene match: 16. Germline V gene data show CDR1 as SGHAT and CDR2 as FQNNGV.

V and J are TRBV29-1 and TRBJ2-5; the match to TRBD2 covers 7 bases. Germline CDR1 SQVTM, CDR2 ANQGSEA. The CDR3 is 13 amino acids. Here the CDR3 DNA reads TGCGGCGGTGGACTAGGACTGGGAGAGACCCAGTACTTC. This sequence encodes CGGGLGLGETQYF.

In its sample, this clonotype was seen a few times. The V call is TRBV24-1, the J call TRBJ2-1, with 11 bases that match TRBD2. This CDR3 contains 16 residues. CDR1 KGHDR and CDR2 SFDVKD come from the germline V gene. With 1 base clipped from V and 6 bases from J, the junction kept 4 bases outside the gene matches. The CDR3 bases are TGTGCCACCAGTGATTTCGCGACTAGCGGGACCAATGAGCAGTTCTTC. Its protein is CATSDFATSGTNEQFF.

The CDR3 DNA follows: TGCGCCAGCAGCCAAGAGCCCGGGTTTACACAAGAGACCCAGTACTTC. Encoded protein: CASSQEPGFTQETQYF. This chain uses TRBV4-3 with TRBJ2-5; no firm D call. With 0 bases removed from V and 2 bases from J, the gap between germline ends came to 13 bases. CDR3 length equals 16 residues. CDR1 and CDR2 (germline): LGHNA, YSLEER.